This T cell receptor beta chain was sequenced during a study of T cells expressing NK-cell markers. About the research overall: The sequencing cohort of eight donors included seven HCMV-seropositive individuals and one seronegative individual.

The CDR3 sequence is 14 residues long. Germline V gene data show CDR1 as SGHAT and CDR2 as FQNNGV. No DNA is given; TCRdb re-called the 5' RACE reads and lists each CDR3 protein once. This sample's table reports a few hundred thousand distinct CDR3 sequences. The sample taken for sequencing was blood T cells: a sorted CD56 or NKG2C T cell subset, CD4+ or CD8+ T cells, or bulk PBMC T cells (not recorded which). This chain joins TRBV11-2 and TRBJ2-7. This clonotype originated in a man aged 18 to 69 in good health. Here the CDR3 reads CASSPSTFGRKQYF.